The present T cell receptor beta chain was sequenced within a study of chemoradiotherapy in HPV16-positive cancers. There are 16 residues in the CDR3. Assay: immunoSEQ multiplex PCR; the TCRdb copy retains only in-frame clones and omits some. The table shows 1,400 to 1,500 clones, with around 92% occurring only once. As to this clone: Its antigen remains unknown.

Overall study findings and caveats: Only two HPV16-positive patients supplied the functional HPV-specificity definition.

This chain links TRBV21-1 with TRBJ2-7. TRBV21-1 is tagged as a pseudogene. The clonotype comes from a human donor with HPV-associated anogenital cancer. The sample consisted of tumor tissue, taken from a patient who underwent chemoradiotherapy. The CDR3 reads CASSKVMGTQFEEQYF. CDR3 sequence (DNA): TGTGCCAGCAGCAAAGTAATGGGGACCCAGTTTGAGGAGCAGTACTTC.